Listed here are 28 T cell receptor beta chains from one sample, sequenced in a study of shared clonotypes between healthy human individuals. TCRdb's copy holds only in-frame clones and misses some; the assay was immunoSEQ multiplex PCR. The sample lists 2 million to 2.5 million clones; almost 96% were seen once. Sequences were obtained from naive CD4+ T cells sorted from blood. Subset given: CD45RA+ positively selected. The receptors were sampled from a man aged 18 to 35 in good health.

V gene TRBV4-3 combines with J gene TRBJ2-7; TRBD2 might be the D (5 bases). V lost 6 bases, J lost 3 bases, and 12 bases lay in between. Germline V lookup: CDR1 LGHNA, CDR2 YSLEER. This CDR3 region has 13 residues. The CDR3 DNA is TGCGCCAGCAGTCAAAAGGCGGGCTACGAGCAGTACTTC. This gives the protein CASSQKAGYEQYF.

This rearrangement joins TRBV6-6 to TRBJ2-7; the D is unclear. The germline gives CDR1 MNHNY, CDR2 SVGAGI (reference sequence). The CDR3 loop spans 14 amino acids. V dropped 5 bases and J dropped 7 bases, with 18 bases sitting between them. The CDR3 coding sequence is TGTGCCAGCAGTCCCGGTAGGGCCCGGAGTGAGCAGTACTTC. Translating it yields CASSPGRARSEQYF.

This clone was found a few times. Other DNA variants within this sample encode the same CDR3. The chain recombines TRBV19 with TRBJ1-1, with TRBD1 as a possible D gene (6 bases). V lost 0 bases and J lost 5, with 7 bases in between. Germline CDR1 LNHDA, CDR2 SQIVND (reference sequence). CDR3 length: 13 amino acids. Here the CDR3 DNA reads TGTGCCAGTAGTATAGACAGGGGAACTGAAGCTTTCTTT. This sequence encodes CASSIDRGTEAFF.

This clone was recorded once. The V call is TRBV19, the J call TRBJ1-5; a possible D gene is TRBD1 (5 bases). V was trimmed by 7 bases and J by 9 bases, leaving 16 bases between them. The CDR3 is made up of 13 amino acids. In germline, CDR1 is LNHDA, CDR2 SQIVND (reference sequence). The CDR3: CASTDGGFPPQHF. CDR3 sequence (DNA): TGTGCCAGTACCGATGGGGGATTCCCGCCCCAGCATTTT.

V gene TRBV11-2 combines with J gene TRBJ1-5; no firm D call. Trimming removed 5 bases from V and 0 bases from J, with 11 bases in between. Germline CDR1 and CDR2: SGHAT and FQNNGV. The CDR3 has 15 residues. The DNA of the CDR3 is TGTGCCAGCAGCCCCGGGGAGTATAGCAATCAGCCCCAGCATTTT. Protein sequence: CASSPGEYSNQPQHF.

V and J are TRBV5-4 and TRBJ1-4, with a tentative D call TRBD1 (6 bases). CDR1 and CDR2 from the germline V gene are SGHNT and YYREEE (reference sequence). The CDR3 contains 13 residues. The V gene lost 4 bases and the J gene lost 8 bases, with 12 bases spanning the gap. The CDR3 DNA sequence: TGTGCCAGCAGCAAGGACAGAACCGAAAAACTGTTTTTT. Translated, it gives CASSKDRTEKLFF.

As regards this clone: At the DNA level, this CDR3 is encoded by other sequences in the same sample as well. The gene calls are TRBV11-2 and TRBJ2-3, with 8 bases identical to TRBD1. This CDR3 is 15 amino acids long. The J segment lost 1 base and the V segment lost 3 bases, leaving 3 bases of the junction unmatched. The V gene's germline CDR1 is SGHAT and CDR2 FQNNGV. This CDR3 is CASSFTGGGTDTQYF. For the CDR3, the DNA is TGTGCCAGCAGCTTCACAGGGGGTGGCACAGATACGCAGTATTTT.

V and J are TRBV5-1 and TRBJ1-2; D not certain. The germline CDR1 and CDR2 sequences are SGHRS and YFSETQ. Trimming took off 3 bases at V and 3 bases at J, with 6 bases between the two ends. The CDR3 consists of 12 residues. For the CDR3, the DNA is TGCGCCAGCAGCTCCCAGGACTATGGCTACACCTTC. It yields the protein CASSSQDYGYTF.

A remark on this clone: This specimen includes other DNA sequences encoding the same CDR3. V usage is TRBV19 and J usage is TRBJ2-7; 8 bases are a match to TRBD1. The junction had 8 bases not matched to a gene; V was cut back by 3 bases and J by 4 bases. CDR1 and CDR2 (germline): LNHDA, SQIVND (reference sequence). The CDR3 has 15 amino acids. CDR3 coding DNA: TGTGCCAGTAGTATTTCGGGGCAGGGGGCATACGAGCAGTACTTC. Amino acids: CASSISGQGAYEQYF.

In its sample, this clone was seen once. The chain has TRBV7-2 and TRBJ2-3, with D perhaps assigned TRBD1 or TRBD2 (6 bases each). Germline CDR1 SGHTA, CDR2 FQGNSA. The CDR3 spans 18 residues. Trimming stripped 3 bases from V and 0 bases from J, with 19 bases between. The CDR3: CASSLFPIGGSSTDTQYF. As DNA, the CDR3 is TGTGCCAGCAGCTTGTTTCCCATCGGGGGCTCTAGCACAGATACGCAGTATTTT. Variable domain in full (rest from reference TRBV7-2 and TRBJ2-3): GAGVSQSPSNKVTEKGKDVELRCDPISGHTALYWYRQSLGQGLEFLIYFQGNSAPDKSGLPSDRFSAERTGGSVSTLTIQRTQQEDSAVYLCASSLFPIGGSSTDTQYFGPGTRLTVL.

The V call is TRBV30, the J call TRBJ1-5; a weak D match, TRBD1 (5 bases). Germline loops: CDR1 GTSNPN, CDR2 SVGIG (reference sequence). The CDR3 length is 16 residues. Trimming shortened V by 1 base and J by 1 base, and 14 bases separated the two germline ends. CDR3 nucleotides: TGTGCCTGGAGTGGGCACCGGGGCCGAAGCAATCAGCCCCAGCATTTT. Encoded protein: CAWSGHRGRSNQPQHF.

The J gene is TRBJ2-6, the V gene TRBV19, with 7 bases fitting TRBD2. Germline CDR1 and CDR2: LNHDA and SQIVND (reference sequence). This CDR3 is 15 amino acids long. CDR3 in DNA: TGTGCAACTCAACAGCGGGAATCTGGGGCCAACGTCCTGACTTTC. It specifies CATQQRESGANVLTF.

This chain connects TRBV7-9 to TRBJ2-1; 7 positions agree with TRBD2. V shed 5 bases, J shed 7 bases, and the junction held 8 bases outside the gene matches. The CDR3 covers 14 residues. Germline assignment: CDR1 SEHNR and CDR2 FQNEAQ (reference sequence). CDR3 in amino acids: CASSPGGSRNEQFF. Written as DNA, the CDR3 is TGTGCCAGCAGCCCCGGGGGGTCGCGGAATGAGCAGTTCTTC.

CDR3 loop: CASSPGTSGRSSYNEQFF. Written as DNA, the CDR3 is TGCGCCAGCAGCCCGGGGACTAGCGGGAGAAGCTCCTACAATGAGCAGTTCTTC. The chain carries TRBV5-1 and TRBJ2-1, with 14 bases fitting TRBD2. The J segment lost 0 bases and the V segment lost 4 bases, leaving 6 bases of the junction unmatched. This CDR3 has 18 amino acids. Germline CDR1 reads SGHRS; CDR2 reads YFSETQ. The entire variable domain, with the rest obtained from reference TRBV5-1 and TRBJ2-1, is as follows: KAGVTQTPRYLIKTRGQQVTLSCSPISGHRSVSWYQQTPGQGLQFLFEYFSETQRNKGNFPGRFSGRQFSNSRSEMNVSTLELGDSALYLCASSPGTSGRSSYNEQFFGPGTRLTVL.

A note on this clone: Other DNA sequences of this sample code for an identical CDR3. This sequence joins TRBV29-1 and TRBJ2-5, with D perhaps matching TRBD2 (6 bases). The CDR3 totals 12 residues. CDR1 is SQVTM and CDR2 is ANQGSEA in the germline V gene. The germline V and J ends were trimmed by 6 bases and 5 bases, with 13 bases remaining between them. DNA for the CDR3: TGCAGCGTGCTGGGGGGTGGGGAGACCCAGTACTTC. Residues: CSVLGGGETQYF.

This chain joins TRBV5-1 and TRBJ1-2; 8 positions agree with TRBD1. The V and J ends lost 3 bases and 8 bases, in that order; junction bases with no gene match: 15. Germline CDR1 is SGHRS and CDR2 is YFSETQ. The CDR3 runs 16 residues. The CDR3 region is CASSSSWGQATRGYTF. CDR3 in DNA: TGCGCCAGCAGCTCGTCCTGGGGACAGGCGACACGCGGCTACACCTTC.

Comments on this clone: The identical CDR3 is also encoded by other nucleotide sequences in the sample. The CDR3 loop is CASRQDTDTQYF. CDR3 nucleotides: TGCGCCAGCAGACAGGACACAGATACGCAGTATTTT. This chain links TRBV5-1 with TRBJ2-3; a weak D match, TRBD1 (5 bases). V gave up 5 bases and J gave up 2 bases, with 6 bases separating them. Germline V gene data show CDR1 as SGHRS and CDR2 as YFSETQ. The CDR3 is 12 residues long.

J is TRBJ2-3 and V is TRBV7-2; no clear D. Germline V gives CDR1 SGHTA, CDR2 FQGNSA. The CDR3 has 16 amino acids. V lost 2 bases to trimming and J lost 2 bases, with 14 bases between them. CDR3 in DNA: TGTGCCAGCAGCTTACCGTCATCACTCTTCACAGATACGCAGTATTTT. Its protein product is CASSLPSSLFTDTQYF. The whole variable domain, remainder taken from reference TRBV7-2 and TRBJ2-3, is GAGVSQSPSNKVTEKGKDVELRCDPISGHTALYWYRQSLGQGLEFLIYFQGNSAPDKSGLPSDRFSAERTGGSVSTLTIQRTQQEDSAVYLCASSLPSSLFTDTQYFGPGTRLTVL.

A remark on this clone: The same CDR3 also results from other DNA sequences found in this sample. The rearrangement links TRBV5-1 to TRBJ2-3; 9 bases are shared with TRBD2. CDR1 is SGHRS, CDR2 YFSETQ, per germline. Germline trimming cut 0 bases from V and 3 bases from J; bases unmatched to any gene: 2. The CDR3 has 15 residues. DNA for the CDR3: TGCGCCAGCAGCTTGGTAGCGGGGGCGACAGATACGCAGTATTTT. It translates to CASSLVAGATDTQYF.

J is TRBJ1-5 and V is TRBV7-2; D ambiguous. The CDR3 is made up of 13 amino acids. V dropped 5 bases and J dropped 1 base, with 6 bases sitting between them. Germline-derived CDR1 and CDR2 are SGHTA and FQGNSA. The CDR3 is CASSIISNQPQHF. CDR3 DNA sequence: TGTGCCAGCAGCATCATAAGCAATCAGCCCCAGCATTTT. Looking up the rest from reference TRBV7-2 and TRBJ1-5 gives the full variable domain: GAGVSQSPSNKVTEKGKDVELRCDPISGHTALYWYRQSLGQGLEFLIYFQGNSAPDKSGLPSDRFSAERTGGSVSTLTIQRTQQEDSAVYLCASSIISNQPQHFGDGTRLSIL.

A single count supports this clone. This chain joins TRBV6-1 and TRBJ2-1; 9 bases match TRBD2. This CDR3 comprises 14 residues. V shed 8 bases, J shed 4 bases, and the junction held 6 bases outside the gene matches. Germline CDR1 and CDR2: MNHNS and SASEGT. In DNA, the CDR3 is TGTGCCAGCCGAGCGGCGGGGGGGTACAATGAGCAGTTCTTC. Encoded protein: CASRAAGGYNEQFF.

The DNA for the CDR3 is TGTGCCAGCAGTACCGGGACAGCTAACACCGGGGAGCTGTTTTTT. Protein sequence: CASSTGTANTGELFF. This sequence joins TRBV2 and TRBJ2-2; 7 bases are a match to TRBD1. CDR3 size: 15 residues. Germline-derived CDR1 and CDR2 are SNHLY and FYNNEI. V gave up 5 bases and J gave up 2 bases; unmatched junction bases: 5. Complete variable domain (other parts from reference TRBV2 and TRBJ2-2): EPEVTQTPSHQVTQMGQEVILRCVPISNHLYFYWYRQILGQKVEFLVSFYNNEISEKSEIFDDQFSVERPDGSNFTLKIRSTKLEDSAMYFCASSTGTANTGELFFGEGSRLTVL.

V and J are TRBV2 and TRBJ2-5, with 9 bases that match TRBD1. V lost 6 bases, J lost 5 bases, and 10 bases stayed unmatched. The V gene's germline CDR1 is SNHLY and CDR2 FYNNEI. The CDR3 spans 15 residues. CDR3 DNA: TGTGCCAGCAGCGCCTCCACAGGGGGCAGGGAGACCCAGTACTTC. Translation gives CASSASTGGRETQYF.

The J gene is TRBJ2-7, the V gene TRBV30, with 9 positions matching TRBD1. This CDR3 is 12 amino acids long. V shed 5 bases and J 6 bases; nucleotides not matched to a gene: 5. Germline V gene lookup returns CDR1 GTSNPN and CDR2 SVGIG (reference sequence). Written as DNA, the CDR3 is TGTGCCTGGGGGACAGGGATCCGCGAGCAGTACTTC. This gives the protein CAWGTGIREQYF.

V is TRBV10-3 and J is TRBJ2-1; TRBD1 matches at 7 bases. The V gene's germline CDR1 is ENHRY and CDR2 SYGVKD. The CDR3 is 16 residues long. After removal of 3 bases from V and 6 bases from J, the junction contained 11 bases not matched to a gene. As DNA, the CDR3 is TGTGCCATCAGTGAAGGGGGCCCGCTGCCCCCCAATGAGCAGTTCTTC. Translated, it gives CAISEGGPLPPNEQFF.

Comments on this clone: This may be a read error: a much more frequent sequence differs by one nucleotide. The same CDR3 arises from other DNA sequences in this sample as well. The chain combines TRBV5-8 with TRBJ2-1; no clear D. V lost 3 bases to trimming and J lost 2 bases, with 0 bases between them. Looked up from germline, CDR1 is SGHTS and CDR2 is YDEGEE. This CDR3 region has 11 residues. The CDR3 DNA follows: TGTGCCAGCAGCTCCTACAATGAGCAGTTCTTC. Its translation is CASSSYNEQFF.

J is TRBJ1-6 and V is TRBV7-9; D might be TRBD1 (6 bases). From germline, CDR1 is SEHNR and CDR2 FQNEAQ (reference sequence). CDR3 length equals 14 residues. V lost 5 bases and J lost 5, with 10 bases in between. The CDR3, as DNA: TGTGCCAGCAGCGTTACAGGGAATAATTCACCCCTCCACTTT. Its protein is CASSVTGNNSPLHF.

The rearrangement uses TRBV7-8 and TRBJ2-2, with 9 bases matching TRBD2. The junction had 5 bases not matched to a gene; V was cut back by 1 base and J by 5 bases. In germline, CDR1 is SGHVS, CDR2 FQNEAQ. This CDR3 is 16 amino acids long. The CDR3 protein is CASSLDDSGRTGELFF. Written as DNA, the CDR3 is TGTGCCAGCAGCTTAGACGATAGCGGGAGAACCGGGGAGCTGTTTTTT. Complete variable domain (other parts from reference TRBV7-8 and TRBJ2-2): GAGVSQSPRYKVAKRGQDVALRCDPISGHVSLFWYQQALGQGPEFLTYFQNEAQLDKSGLPSDRFFAERPEGSVSTLKIQRTQQEDSAVYLCASSLDDSGRTGELFFGEGSRLTVL.